One sample yielded the 14 T cell receptor beta chains listed below, sequenced in a study of regulatory T cells in long-lasting Graves disease. The time point denotes: newly diagnosed GD, antithyroid drugs for less than 3 months. From PBMCs, RNA was extracted and then used to make the TCR library. For TCR beta, libraries came from iRepertoire HTBI primers and Arm-PCR of CDR3 regions. A single record per CDR3 protein comes from TCRdb applying MiXCR to the multiplex PCR reads. The data contain some 410,000 distinct CDR3 sequences, 16% of them singletons. Another study also made use of these data, one on T cells in Graves' hyperthyroidism and ophthalmopathy.

Sequencing used peripheral blood mononuclear cells (PBMCs), obtained at new diagnosis, from a patient treated with antithyroid drugs. The receptors originated from a woman aged 25 to 45 with Graves disease.

This clonotype turned up a few times. The V and J genes are TRBV4-1 and TRBJ2-1; TRBD2 aligns across 9 bases. The ends lost 3 bases at V and 3 bases at J; junction bases unmatched: 3. Germline values: CDR1 MGHRA, CDR2 YSYEKL. The CDR3 runs to 15 residues. CDR3 loop: CASSQRLADYNEQFF. CDR3 DNA: TGCGCCAGCAGCCAGAGACTAGCGGACTACAATGAGCAGTTCTTC.

This clonotype was observed many times. The chain carries TRBV5-1 and TRBJ2-1; 11 bases are a match to TRBD2. CDR1 SGHRS and CDR2 YFSETQ come from the germline V gene. Germline trimming cut 0 bases from V and 8 bases from J; bases unmatched to any gene: 16. The CDR3 is made up of 19 amino acids. The CDR3 DNA reads TGCGCCAGCAGCTTGGATGGTAGCGGGAGGGCTCCTCCTAGGGATGAGCAGTTCTTC. Protein: CASSLDGSGRAPPRDEQFF.

This clonotype has a count of ten or more. This chain joins TRBV24-1 and TRBJ1-2; TRBD1 aligns across 11 bases. Germline V lookup: CDR1 KGHDR, CDR2 SFDVKD. Trimming at V came to 0 bases and at J to 6 bases, leaving 8 bases not matched to a gene. The CDR3 contains 17 residues. The CDR3 nucleotides read TGTGCCACCAGTGATTTGTTGCGGACAGGGGGCGCTGATGGCTACACCTTC. The encoded protein is CATSDLLRTGGADGYTF.

In this sample, this clonotype turned up many times. The chain joins TRBV4-1 to TRBJ2-7; D is uncertain. Germline V CDR1 and CDR2: MGHRA, YSYEKL. The CDR3 has 15 amino acids. Trimming took off 6 bases at V and 2 bases at J, with 17 bases between the two ends. CDR3 sequence (DNA): TGCGCCAGCAGTCCCGTACCTACTCCTCCCTACGAGCAGTACTTC. Its protein product is CASSPVPTPPYEQYF.

This chain uses TRBV6-1 with TRBJ2-7; 11 nucleotides line up with TRBD2. The ends lost 6 bases at V and 6 bases at J; junction bases unmatched: 13. The CDR3 consists of 16 residues. Germline CDR1 is MNHNS and CDR2 is SASEGT. The DNA of the CDR3 is TGTGCCAGCAGCCAAGGGATAGCGGGAGGGCCTCTCGAGCAGTACTTC. This sequence encodes CASSQGIAGGPLEQYF.

The table lists this clonotype with many counts. The gene calls are TRBV7-9 and TRBJ2-7; D remains unclear. Trimming cost V 4 bases and J 6 bases, with 19 bases left between them. CDR3 length equals 15 residues. Germline values: CDR1 SEHNR, CDR2 FQNEAQ (reference sequence). This chain's CDR3 is CASSWGWAGPLEQYF. CDR3 DNA sequence: TGTGCCAGCAGCTGGGGATGGGCTGGGCCGCTCGAGCAGTACTTC.

This clonotype was found many times. The V call is TRBV12-3 or TRBV12-4, the J call TRBJ1-4; tentatively, D is TRBD1 (6 bases). The CDR3 is made up of 17 amino acids. The V end lost 4 bases, the J end lost 7 bases, and 22 bases lay between the germline ends. CDR3 loop: CASSSHLTGTGTEKLFF. DNA of the CDR3: TGTGCCAGCAGTTCCCACCTCACAGGGACGGGAACTGAAAAACTGTTTTTT.

For this clonotype: Since a much larger clone is just one base distant, this may be a read error. This chain connects TRBV19 to TRBJ2-1; 12 bases agree with TRBD2. Germline trimming cut 6 bases from V and 2 bases from J; bases unmatched to any gene: 8. Germline CDR1 and CDR2: LNHDA and SQIVND (reference sequence). The CDR3 runs 17 residues. The CDR3 loop is CASRTRLAGGPYNEQFF. CDR3 in DNA: TGTGCCAGTAGGACCAGGCTAGCGGGAGGGCCCTACAATGAGCAGTTCTTC.

This clonotype has only a few counts. The chain is built from TRBV3-1 and TRBJ2-7; 8 positions agree with TRBD1. The CDR3 consists of 15 residues. J gave up 6 bases and V 0 bases, and 7 bases lay outside the gene matches. The germline V gene has CDR1 LGHDT and CDR2 YNNKEL (reference sequence). CDR3 coding DNA: TGTGCCAGCAGCCAAGAAGACAGGGGAATTGGCGAGCAGTACTTC. It encodes CASSQEDRGIGEQYF.

This clonotype appeared many times. The CDR3 here is CASSQSDNIEKLFF. The CDR3 DNA is TGTGCCAGCAGCCAGAGCGACAACATAGAAAAACTGTTTTTT. The chain employs TRBV16 and TRBJ1-4, with D uncertain. This CDR3 is built from 14 residues. Germline loops: CDR1 KGHSY, CDR2 FQNENV. The V end lost 3 bases, the J end lost 8 bases, and 13 bases lay between the germline ends.

In its sample, this clonotype was seen many times. The genes are TRBV18 and TRBJ2-7; D unclear. This CDR3 is built from 16 residues. Germline V gene sequence: CDR1 KGHSH, CDR2 LQKENI. With 1 base removed from V and 5 bases from J, the gap between germline ends came to 18 bases. For the CDR3, the DNA is TGTGCCAGCTCACCACTTTTCTCCCTGAACCCCGACGAGCAGTACTTC. Its translation: CASSPLFSLNPDEQYF.

The chain recombines TRBV5-4 with TRBJ1-2; D may be TRBD1 (6 bases). Germline V CDR1 and CDR2: SGHNT, YYREEE (reference sequence). This CDR3 is 17 amino acids long. V was pared by 1 base and J by 2 bases, with 18 bases between. In DNA, the CDR3 is TGTGCCAGCAGCTTGATCCTCGGGGGGGCAGAGAACTATGGCTACACCTTC. This sequence encodes CASSLILGGAENYGYTF.

This clonotype was seen at least ten times. This chain connects TRBV3-1 to TRBJ2-7, with D perhaps matching TRBD1 (6 bases). V lost 5 bases and J 3 bases, leaving 14 bases between the germline ends. Germline V gives CDR1 LGHDT, CDR2 YNNKEL (reference sequence). This CDR3 is 14 amino acids long. The CDR3 sequence: CASSSQQGFYEQYF. The CDR3 nucleotides read TGTGCCAGCAGCTCACAACAGGGTTTCTACGAGCAGTACTTC.

The table lists this clonotype with many counts. V and J are TRBV5-6 and TRBJ2-5; TRBD2 is a possible D gene (5 bases). V lost 4 bases to trimming and J lost 1 base, with 11 bases between them. From germline, CDR1 is SGHDT and CDR2 YYEEEE. CDR3 size: 14 residues. CDR3 region: CASSTVGSQETQYF. The CDR3 nucleotides are TGTGCCAGCAGCACGGTAGGGAGCCAAGAGACCCAGTACTTC.